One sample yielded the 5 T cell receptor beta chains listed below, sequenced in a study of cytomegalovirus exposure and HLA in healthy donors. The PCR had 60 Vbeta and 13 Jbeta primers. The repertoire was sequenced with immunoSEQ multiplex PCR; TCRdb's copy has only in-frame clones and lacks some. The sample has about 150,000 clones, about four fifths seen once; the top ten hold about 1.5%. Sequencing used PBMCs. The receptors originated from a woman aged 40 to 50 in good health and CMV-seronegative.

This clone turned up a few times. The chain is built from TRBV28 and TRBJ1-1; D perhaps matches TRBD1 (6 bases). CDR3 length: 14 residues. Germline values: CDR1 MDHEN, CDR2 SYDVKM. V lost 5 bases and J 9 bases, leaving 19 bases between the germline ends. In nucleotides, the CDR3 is TGTGCCAGCAGTCCGTGGGCTCGGGGACAAAAAGCTTTCTTT. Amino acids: CASSPWARGQKAFF.

DNA for the CDR3: TGTGCCTGGAGCCCCCGGTCAAATGAGCAGTTCTTC. It encodes CAWSPRSNEQFF. The V and J genes are TRBV30 and TRBJ2-1; D is ambiguous. With 3 bases removed from V and 7 bases from J, the gap between germline ends came to 10 bases. Per germline, CDR1 GTSNPN and CDR2 SVGIG (reference sequence). The CDR3 totals 12 residues. Using reference TRBV30 and TRBJ2-1 for the parts outside the CDR3, the full variable domain is SQTIHQWPATLVQPVGSPLSLECTVEGTSNPNLYWYRQAAGRGLQLLFYSVGIGQISSEVPQNLSASRPQDRQFILSSKKLLLSDSGFYLCAWSPRSNEQFFGPGTRLTVL.

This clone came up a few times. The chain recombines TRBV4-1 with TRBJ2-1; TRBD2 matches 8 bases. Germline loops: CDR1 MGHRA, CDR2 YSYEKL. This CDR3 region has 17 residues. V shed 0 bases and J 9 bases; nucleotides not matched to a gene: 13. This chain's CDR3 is CASSQEGGTRRFGEQFF. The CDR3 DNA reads TGCGCCAGCAGCCAAGAGGGCGGGACTAGGCGTTTTGGTGAGCAGTTCTTC.

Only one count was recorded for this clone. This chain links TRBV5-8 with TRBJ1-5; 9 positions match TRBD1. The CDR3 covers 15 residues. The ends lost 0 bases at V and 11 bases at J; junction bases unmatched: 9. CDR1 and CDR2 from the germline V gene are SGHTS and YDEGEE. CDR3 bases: TGTGCCAGCAGCTTGGGACAGGGGGAAGGTCGGACCCAGCATTTT. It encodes CASSLGQGEGRTQHF.

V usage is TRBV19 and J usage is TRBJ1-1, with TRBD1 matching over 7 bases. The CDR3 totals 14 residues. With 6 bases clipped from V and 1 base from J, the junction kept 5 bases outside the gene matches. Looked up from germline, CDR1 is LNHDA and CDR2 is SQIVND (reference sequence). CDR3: CASSRGQRNTEAFF. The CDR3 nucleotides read TGTGCCAGTAGCAGGGGACAGCGGAACACTGAAGCTTTCTTT. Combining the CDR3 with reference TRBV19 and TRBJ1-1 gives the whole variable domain DGGITQSPKYLFRKEGQNVTLSCEQNLNHDAMYWYRQDPGQGLRLIYYSQIVNDFQKGDIAEGYSVSREKKESFPLTVTSAQKNPTAFYLCASSRGQRNTEAFFGQGTRLTVV.